This record covers a single TCR beta chain. This record belongs to a study of shared clonotypes between healthy human individuals. CDR3 size: 14 residues. CDR1 is MDHEN and CDR2 is SYDVKM in the germline V gene. V lost 6 bases and J 2 bases, leaving 13 bases between the germline ends. The protocol was immunoSEQ multiplex PCR, while the TCRdb copy is restricted to in-frame clones and leaves out a portion. The sample shows approximately 640,000 clones, roughly 87% of them seen only once. V is TRBV28 and J is TRBJ1-2; D call uncertain. Sample: memory CD8+ T cells from PBMCs. The subset here: CD45RO+ cells pooled with CCR7-negative TemRA cells. This TCR was sampled from a man aged 18 to 30 in good health. Some clones in this sample may be carry-over from other donors' samples. Here the CDR3 reads CASSRWEVNYGYTF. The CDR3 DNA sequence: TGTGCCAGCAGCCGGTGGGAGGTAAACTATGGCTACACCTTC.